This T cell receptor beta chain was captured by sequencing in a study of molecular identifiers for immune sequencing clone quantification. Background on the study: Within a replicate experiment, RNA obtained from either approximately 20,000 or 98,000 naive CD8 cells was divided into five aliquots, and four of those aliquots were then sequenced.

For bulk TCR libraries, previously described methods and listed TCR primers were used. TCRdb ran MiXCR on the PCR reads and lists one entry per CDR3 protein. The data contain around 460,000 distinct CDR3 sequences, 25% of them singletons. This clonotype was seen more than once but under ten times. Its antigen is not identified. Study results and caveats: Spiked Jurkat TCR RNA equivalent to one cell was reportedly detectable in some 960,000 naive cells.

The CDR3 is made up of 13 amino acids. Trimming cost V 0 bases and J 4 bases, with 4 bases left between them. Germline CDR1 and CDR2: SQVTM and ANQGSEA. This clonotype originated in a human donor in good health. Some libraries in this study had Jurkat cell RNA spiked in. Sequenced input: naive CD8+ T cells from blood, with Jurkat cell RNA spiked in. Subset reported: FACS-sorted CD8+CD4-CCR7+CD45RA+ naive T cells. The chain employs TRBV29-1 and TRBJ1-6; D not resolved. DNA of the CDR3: TGCAGCGTTGAAGAAGGATATAATTCACCCCTCCACTTT. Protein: CSVEEGYNSPLHF.